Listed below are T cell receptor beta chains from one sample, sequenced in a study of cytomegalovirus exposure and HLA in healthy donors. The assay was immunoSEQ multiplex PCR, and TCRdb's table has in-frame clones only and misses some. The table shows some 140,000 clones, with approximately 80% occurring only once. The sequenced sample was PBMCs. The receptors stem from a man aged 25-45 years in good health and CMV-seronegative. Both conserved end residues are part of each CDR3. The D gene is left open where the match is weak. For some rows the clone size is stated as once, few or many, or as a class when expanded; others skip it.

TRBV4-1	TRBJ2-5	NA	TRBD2	CASSRPGLAVQETQYF	TGCGCCAGCAGCCGTCCGGGACTAGCGGTTCAAGAGACCCAGTACTTC
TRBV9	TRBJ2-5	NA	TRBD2	CASSPGLAGISQETQYF	TGTGCCAGCAGCCCTGGACTAGCGGGAATATCCCAAGAGACCCAGTACTTC
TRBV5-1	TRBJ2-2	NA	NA	CASSPPGASTGELFF	TGCGCCAGCAGCCCCCCAGGGGCGAGCACCGGGGAGCTGTTTTTT
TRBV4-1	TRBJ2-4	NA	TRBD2	CASSRGSAKNIQYF	TGCGCCAGCAGCCGCGGGAGCGCCAAAAACATTCAGTACTTC
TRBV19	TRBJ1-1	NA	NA	CASSIRGDTEAFF	TGTGCCAGTAGTATCCGGGGAGACACTGAAGCTTTCTTT
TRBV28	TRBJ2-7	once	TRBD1	CASNHGDRGYEQYF	TGTGCCAGCAACCATGGGGACAGGGGTTACGAGCAGTACTTC
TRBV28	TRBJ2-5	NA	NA	CASSLDRLQETQYF	TGTGCCAGCAGTTTAGATCGGTTACAAGAGACCCAGTACTTC
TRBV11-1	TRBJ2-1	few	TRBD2	CASSLRTSSYNEQFF	TGTGCCAGCAGCTTAAGGACTAGTTCCTACAATGAGCAGTTCTTC
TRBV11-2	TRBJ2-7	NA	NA	CASSLGEIAATF	TGTGCCAGCAGCTTAGGGGAGATAGCCGCTACATTC
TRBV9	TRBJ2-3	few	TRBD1	CASSVRQGSTDTQYF	TGTGCCAGCAGCGTACGACAGGGGTCCACAGATACGCAGTATTTT
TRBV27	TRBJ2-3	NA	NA	CASSTWELADTQYF	TGTGCCAGCAGCACTTGGGAGTTAGCAGATACGCAGTATTTT
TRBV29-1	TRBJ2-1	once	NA	CSVLDPRSNEQFF	TGCAGCGTGCTCGACCCAAGGAGCAATGAGCAGTTCTTC
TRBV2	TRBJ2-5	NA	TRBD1	CASSVETGVETQYF	TGTGCCAGCAGTGTCGAGACAGGGGTAGAGACCCAGTACTTC
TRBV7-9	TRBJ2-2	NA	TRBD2	CASSFGTKNTGELFF	TGTGCCAGCAGCTTTGGGACTAAAAACACCGGGGAGCTGTTTTTT
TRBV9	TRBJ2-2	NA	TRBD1	CASKRGDRGAGELFF	TGTGCCAGCAAGAGAGGGGACAGGGGTGCCGGGGAGCTGTTTTTT
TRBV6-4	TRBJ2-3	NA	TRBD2	CASSTLAGEVTQYF	TGTGCCAGCAGCACTCTAGCGGGAGAAGTTACGCAGTATTTT
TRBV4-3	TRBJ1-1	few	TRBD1	CATTGQGGTEAFF	TGCGCCACCACGGGACAGGGAGGAACTGAAGCTTTCTTT
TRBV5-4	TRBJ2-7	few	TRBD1	CASSLAVMGQGSSYEQYF	TGTGCCAGCAGCTTGGCGGTGATGGGACAGGGAAGCTCCTACGAGCAGTACTTC
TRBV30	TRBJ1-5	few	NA	CAWAPGTLSNQPQHF	TGTGCCTGGGCACCCGGGACACTCTCAAATCAGCCCCAGCATTTT
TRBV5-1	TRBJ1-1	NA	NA	CASSLWGGQGTEAFF	TGCGCCAGCAGCTTGTGGGGGGGGCAGGGCACTGAAGCTTTCTTT
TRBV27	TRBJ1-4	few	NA	CASRRQIYEKLFF	TGTGCCAGCAGGCGACAGATTTATGAAAAACTGTTTTTT
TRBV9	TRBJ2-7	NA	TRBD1	CASSRATGTYEQYF	TGTGCCAGCAGCCGGGCGACAGGGACCTACGAGCAGTACTTC
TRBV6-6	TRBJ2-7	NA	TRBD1	CASSYSLTGVGEQYF	TGTGCCAGCAGTTACTCGCTGACAGGGGTCGGCGAGCAGTACTTC
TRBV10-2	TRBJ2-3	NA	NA	CASTEPGLSTDTQYF	TGCGCCAGCACTGAACCGGGACTCAGCACAGATACGCAGTATTTT
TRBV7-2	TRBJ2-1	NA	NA	CASSSYREMGEFF	TGTGCCAGCAGCTCCTACCGGGAGATGGGTGAGTTCTTC
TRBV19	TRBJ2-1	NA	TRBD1	CASKTDRAYNEQFF	TGTGCCAGTAAAACCGACAGGGCCTACAATGAGCAGTTCTTC
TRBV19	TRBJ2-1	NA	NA	CAVGYNEQFF	TGTGCCGTCGGGTACAATGAGCAGTTCTTC
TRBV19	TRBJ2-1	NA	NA	CASSMKWVDTSSYNEQFF	TGTGCCAGTAGTATGAAATGGGTGGATACTAGCTCCTACAATGAGCAGTTCTTC
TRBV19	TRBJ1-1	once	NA	CASSKTGLLNTEAFF	TGTGCCAGTAGTAAAACAGGCCTTCTGAACACTGAAGCTTTCTTT
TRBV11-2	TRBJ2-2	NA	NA	CASSLQLTPTGELFF	TGTGCCAGCAGCTTACAATTGACTCCCACCGGGGAGCTGTTTTTT
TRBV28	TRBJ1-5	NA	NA	CASRHSNQPQHF	TGTGCCAGCAGACATAGCAATCAGCCCCAGCATTTT
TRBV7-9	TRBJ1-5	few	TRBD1	CASSLGQGGQPQHF	TGTGCCAGCAGCTTAGGACAGGGCGGTCAGCCCCAGCATTTT
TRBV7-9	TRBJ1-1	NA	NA	CASSLQGVNTEAFF	TGTGCCAGCAGCCTCCAGGGTGTGAACACTGAAGCTTTCTTT
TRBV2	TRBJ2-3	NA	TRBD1	CASSEDRDSTDTQYF	TGTGCCAGCAGTGAGGACAGGGACAGCACAGATACGCAGTATTTT
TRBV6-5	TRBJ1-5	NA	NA	CASSYSGVTNQPQHF	TGTGCCAGCAGTTACTCGGGCGTCACCAATCAGCCCCAGCATTTT
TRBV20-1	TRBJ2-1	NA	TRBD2	CSATTSGRLF	TGCAGTGCTACGACTAGCGGGAGGCTCTTC
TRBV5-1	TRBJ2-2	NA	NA	CASSLVGPSATGELFF	TGCGCCAGCAGCTTGGTAGGGCCTAGCGCCACCGGGGAGCTGTTTTTT
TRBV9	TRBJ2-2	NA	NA	CASSAPRSTGELFF	TGTGCCAGCAGCGCGCCGCGGAGCACCGGGGAGCTGTTTTTT
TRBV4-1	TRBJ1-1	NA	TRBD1	CASSQDRTGAHTEAFF	TGCGCCAGCAGCCAAGATAGGACAGGGGCGCACACTGAAGCTTTCTTT
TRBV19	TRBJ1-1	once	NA	CASSTGVLPIEAFF	TGTGCCAGTAGTACAGGGGTACTTCCGATTGAAGCTTTCTTT